Described below is a single T cell receptor (beta chain) sequence and its context. Researchers ran the PCR with 60 Vbeta and 13 Jbeta primers. TCRdb keeps only in-frame clones here, not all; method: immunoSEQ multiplex PCR. The sample contains over 150,000 clones, 84% of which appear only once. The V end was cut by 5 bases, the J end by 2 bases, with 24 bases between. CDR1 SGHDT and CDR2 YYEEEE come from the germline V gene. The CDR3 has 18 amino acids. The data stem from a study of cytomegalovirus exposure and HLA in healthy donors. Sequencing was carried out using PBMCs. This chain uses TRBV5-6 with TRBJ2-3, with a tentative D call TRBD1 (7 bases). The sequence was collected from a boy between 2 and 10 years old in good health and CMV-seronegative. In DNA form, the CDR3 reads TGTGCCAGCAGGTCCACAGGGGCGTGGGGGACTTACACAGATACGCAGTATTTT. Translation: CASRSTGAWGTYTDTQYF.